This T cell receptor (beta chain) was sequenced in a study of vaccination and CD4 T cells after COVID-19. On the study more broadly: Blood was drawn a median around 70 days post second dose, range 14 to 241.

The Oncomine TCR Beta short-read assay was applied to DNA of cultured CD4+ T cells. Someone extracted genomic DNA from cultured CD4+ T cells. MiXCR, run by TCRdb on the PCR reads, gives a single entry per CDR3 protein. The repertoire holds 4,000 to 5,000 distinct CDR3 sequences, with roughly two fifths as singletons. Treatment indicated: roughly 11-day PBMC culture with coronavirus spike peptide pools or control peptides (ViraFEST assay). Negative selection enriched CD4+ T cells from cultures at 10 days. Study findings and constraints: SARS-CoV-2-reactive clonotypes showed a nonsignificant median rise from approximately 21 to 40.

V lost 5 bases and J lost 5; bases outside the gene matches: 10. The germline CDR1 and CDR2 sequences are DFQATT and SNEGSKA (reference sequence). The CDR3 length is 15 residues. Only a few counts were recorded for this clonotype. Its antigen is still unknown. This TCR was sampled from a human donor who had recovered from COVID-19. The rearrangement uses TRBV20-1 and TRBJ2-5; 11 positions agree with TRBD2. Material: CD4+ T cells from blood, cultured in vitro, obtained after SARS-CoV-2 vaccination. CDR3 in DNA: TGCAGTGCTGAGCCCGGGACTAGCGGACTCGAGACCCAGTACTTC. Protein sequence: CSAEPGTSGLETQYF.